The 3 T cell receptor beta chains presented below share a single source sample, sequenced in a study of blood T cell repertoires in COVID-19. Generated by immunoSEQ multiplex PCR, the TCRdb table keeps only in-frame clones and is missing some. This sample yields fewer than 55,000 clones, of which roughly 87% are seen a single time; 3% to 3.5% belongs to the top ten. The sequencing sample was made of peripheral blood. The receptors derive from a man aged 45 to 65 with active COVID-19.

The chain uses TRBV5-4 and TRBJ1-1; 10 nucleotides line up with TRBD1. This CDR3 has 16 amino acids. The J segment lost 5 bases and the V segment lost 5 bases, leaving 12 bases of the junction unmatched. Germline loops: CDR1 SGHNT, CDR2 YYREEE (reference sequence). The CDR3 DNA is TGTGCCAGCAGTCGACCAGGAGACAGGGGGCGGACTGAAGCTTTCTTT. This sequence encodes CASSRPGDRGRTEAFF. The whole variable domain, filled in from reference TRBV5-4 and TRBJ1-1, reads ETGVTQSPTHLIKTRGQQVTLRCSSQSGHNTVSWYQQALGQGPQFIFQYYREEENGRGNFPPRFSGLQFPNYSSELNVNALELDDSALYLCASSRPGDRGRTEAFFGQGTRLTVV.

This clone was recorded only once. J is TRBJ2-5 and V is TRBV24-1; D is ambiguous. CDR1 KGHDR and CDR2 SFDVKD come from the germline V gene. The CDR3 sequence is 12 residues long. V shed 8 bases and J shed 4 bases, with 10 bases lying between them. CDR3 nucleotides: TGTGCCACCATTAACAGCACAGAGACCCAGTACTTC. Translated: CATINSTETQYF.

The chain employs TRBV7-3 and TRBJ1-1; D not resolved. Trimming pared 0 bases from V and 4 bases from J, leaving 9 bases between. The CDR3 spans 14 residues. From germline, CDR1 is SGHTA and CDR2 FQGTGA. In DNA, the CDR3 is TGTGCCAGCAGCTTAACCTCAGGAGGCACTGAAGCTTTCTTT. Its translation is CASSLTSGGTEAFF.